This TCR beta chain derives from a study of shared T cell receptors in the human thymus. CDR1 is SGHNT and CDR2 is YENEEA in the germline V gene. The CDR3 is 18 amino acids. The V and J ends lost 5 bases and 3 bases, in that order; junction bases with no gene match: 14. Only one count was recorded for this clone. Data came from immunoSEQ multiplex PCR; TCRdb stores just in-frame clones and leaves some out. The sample comprises hundreds of thousands of clones, 95% of which are singletons, and roughly 0.021% rests with the top ten. The sample consisted of thymocytes. The chain carries TRBV11-3 and TRBJ1-1; 11 positions match TRBD1. This TCR came from a human donor. The CDR3 region is CASSPTPDRGPRHTEAFF. The CDR3 nucleotides are TGTGCCAGCAGCCCGACGCCGGACAGGGGGCCGAGGCACACTGAAGCTTTCTTT.